The 18 T cell receptor beta chains below all came from one sample that was sequenced in a study of T cells after yellow fever vaccination. TCRdb called the 5' RACE reads again in MiXCR, with one record for every CDR3 protein. The table lists 200,000 to 300,000 distinct CDR3 sequences, over 10% of them singletons, with less than 0.55% in the top ten. Sequenced here: CD4+ T cells sorted from PBMCs, sampled 45 days after the yellow fever booster vaccination. These receptors were collected from a young man who received the YFV17D yellow fever vaccine.

CDR3 sequence: CASSSPLTREAFF. DNA of the CDR3: TGTGCCAGCAGCTCTCCTCTGACACGTGAAGCTTTCTTT. The rearrangement joins TRBV7-9 to TRBJ1-1; D unclear. The germline CDR1 and CDR2 sequences are SEHNR and FQNEAQ (reference sequence). This CDR3 region has 13 residues. Trimming removed 4 bases at V and 7 bases at J, with 13 bases between.

This sequence joins TRBV20-1 and TRBJ2-2; 9 nucleotides line up with TRBD2. The V segment lost 1 base and the J segment 4 bases; nucleotides outside the gene matches: 4. Germline-derived CDR1 and CDR2 are DFQATT and SNEGSKA (reference sequence). The CDR3 consists of 15 residues. The CDR3: CSARGIAGATGELFF. The CDR3 DNA reads as TGCAGTGCTAGAGGAATAGCGGGAGCCACCGGGGAGCTGTTTTTT.

This clonotype has more than one count but fewer than ten. This chain joins TRBV7-8 and TRBJ2-1, with 8 bases identical to TRBD1. J gave up 7 bases and V 5 bases, and 19 bases lay outside the gene matches. Germline V gene sequence: CDR1 SGHVS, CDR2 FQNEAQ. CDR3 length: 18 amino acids. The CDR3 DNA is TGTGCCAGCAGCCCCAGAATCCCAAGCAGGGGGCTGGATAATGAGCAGTTCTTC. Its protein is CASSPRIPSRGLDNEQFF.

This clonotype was observed at least ten times. This chain connects TRBV10-3 to TRBJ2-1, with D possibly being TRBD2 (6 bases). CDR1 is ENHRY and CDR2 is SYGVKD in the germline V gene. This CDR3 region has 14 residues. The V end lost 2 bases, the J end lost 5 bases, and 10 bases lay between the germline ends. The CDR3 loop reads CAISEPRTNNEQFF. The CDR3 bases are TGTGCCATCAGTGAGCCTCGGACTAACAATGAGCAGTTCTTC.

As regards this clonotype: A much larger clone lies a single base off, so this may be a read error. The J gene is TRBJ2-1, the V gene TRBV20-1, with 13 bases matching TRBD2. Germline CDR1 DFQATT, CDR2 SNEGSKA (reference sequence). CDR3 length equals 20 residues. The CDR3 loop is CSARDRRILAGGRGTNDQFF. The CDR3, as DNA: TGCAGTGCTAGGGATCGACGGATACTAGCGGGAGGGCGGGGGACTAATGATCAGTTCTTC.

This clonotype came up a few times. The gene calls are TRBV2 and TRBJ2-3, with 9 bases matching TRBD2. Trimming removed 6 bases from V and 2 bases from J; junction bases left unmatched: 9. This CDR3 is 16 amino acids long. Looked up from germline, CDR1 is SNHLY and CDR2 is FYNNEI. This CDR3 is CASRASGVRTTDTQYF. The CDR3, as DNA: TGTGCCAGCAGGGCTAGCGGGGTGCGAACCACAGATACGCAGTATTTT.

There are a few counts of this clonotype. V usage is TRBV24-1 and J usage is TRBJ2-3, with a possible D match to TRBD2 (6 bases). CDR3 length equals 16 residues. The germline V gene has CDR1 KGHDR and CDR2 SFDVKD. The V end was cut by 4 bases, the J end by 0 bases, with 13 bases between. The chain's CDR3 is CATSDARGPSTDTQYF. CDR3 DNA: TGTGCCACCAGTGACGCGCGGGGTCCCAGCACAGATACGCAGTATTTT.

V and J are TRBV14 and TRBJ2-7; TRBD1 is a possible D gene (5 bases). The CDR3 totals 13 residues. V gave up 5 bases and J gave up 4 bases, with 12 bases separating them. Germline V gives CDR1 SGHDN, CDR2 FVKESK. The DNA for the CDR3 is TGTGCCAGCAGCTGGGGCCCAAGGTACGAGCAGTACTTC. This gives the protein CASSWGPRYEQYF.

This clonotype showed up just a few times. V gene TRBV20-1 combines with J gene TRBJ1-5, with TRBD1 matching 11 bases. Germline V gene lookup returns CDR1 DFQATT and CDR2 SNEGSKA (reference sequence). The CDR3 consists of 15 residues. After removal of 4 bases from V and 6 bases from J, the junction contained 8 bases not matched to a gene. This chain's CDR3 is CSATGDRGVFQPQHF. CDR3 DNA sequence: TGCAGTGCTACCGGGGACAGGGGGGTGTTTCAGCCCCAGCATTTT.

The chain links TRBV12-3 or TRBV12-4 to TRBJ2-1; 11 nucleotides line up with TRBD2. The CDR3 is made up of 14 amino acids. Trimming cost V 4 bases and J 7 bases; bases outside gene matches: 3. The CDR3 bases are TGTGCCAGCAGTTCGGGACTAGCGGAGAATGAGCAGTTCTTC. Translated, it gives CASSSGLAENEQFF.

In its sample, this clonotype was seen a few times. The rearrangement links TRBV5-1 to TRBJ2-3; D is unresolved. V gave up 3 bases and J gave up 2 bases, with 10 bases separating them. Germline V CDR1 and CDR2: SGHRS, YFSETQ. The CDR3 length is 14 residues. CDR3 coding DNA: TGCGCCAGCAGCTCAACTGGGAACACAGATACGCAGTATTTT. Protein sequence: CASSSTGNTDTQYF.

The rearrangement uses TRBV27 and TRBJ2-5; possibly TRBD1 or TRBD2 for D (5 bases each). The V and J ends lost 8 bases and 7 bases respectively, with 14 bases between them. CDR1 and CDR2 from the germline V gene are MNHEY and SMNVEV (reference sequence). The CDR3 runs 12 residues. For the CDR3, the DNA is TGTGCCAGCGGGTTTGGGGGTCGGACCCAGTACTTC. This sequence encodes CASGFGGRTQYF.

The V gene is TRBV14, the J gene TRBJ1-4; no clear D gene. Trimming cost V 3 bases and J 8 bases, with 13 bases left between them. From germline, CDR1 is SGHDN and CDR2 FVKESK. CDR3 size: 14 residues. The CDR3 sequence: CASSHRAPAEKLFF. Here the CDR3 DNA reads TGTGCCAGCAGCCACCGGGCTCCCGCCGAAAAACTGTTTTTT.

The table lists this clonotype with a few counts. The genes are TRBV5-6 and TRBJ2-1; D is unclear. Trimming removed 6 bases from V and 5 bases from J, with 15 bases in between. This CDR3 has 14 amino acids. CDR1 is SGHDT, CDR2 YYEEEE, per germline. In nucleotides, the CDR3 is TGTGCCAGCACCCCCCTGGGCAGGAACAATGAGCAGTTCTTC. Translation: CASTPLGRNNEQFF.

This clonotype was detected only a few times. V usage is TRBV6-5 and J usage is TRBJ1-5; D call uncertain. The CDR3 length is 15 residues. V dropped 2 bases and J dropped 6 bases, with 14 bases sitting between them. The germline V gene encodes CDR1 MNHEY and CDR2 SVGAGI. The CDR3 DNA is TGTGCCAGCAGTTACGGGCCTTCGGGTCTTCAGCCCCAGCATTTT. Translated: CASSYGPSGLQPQHF.

This clonotype showed up just a few times. The V call is TRBV7-9, the J call TRBJ2-7; the match to TRBD1 covers 7 bases. The J segment lost 4 bases and the V segment lost 3 bases, leaving 15 bases of the junction unmatched. CDR1 is SEHNR, CDR2 FQNEAQ, per germline (reference sequence). CDR3 size: 17 residues. The CDR3 DNA is TGTGCCAGCAGCTTGCTTAGGTTCGCAGGGGGTTCGTACGAGCAGTACTTC. It yields the protein CASSLLRFAGGSYEQYF.

This clonotype was counted only a few times. V is TRBV6-2 or TRBV6-3 and J is TRBJ2-1; possibly TRBD1 for D (6 bases). V lost 5 bases to trimming and J lost 7 bases, with 21 bases between them. Germline CDR1 and CDR2: MNHEY and SVGEGT. This CDR3 spans 16 amino acids. The CDR3 reads CASSPYSLHRANEQFF. Here the CDR3 DNA reads TGTGCCAGCAGTCCGTACTCCCTCCACAGGGCTAATGAGCAGTTCTTC.

The V and J genes are TRBV20-1 and TRBJ2-7; 9 bases agree with TRBD2. This CDR3 has 15 amino acids. With V trimmed by 3 bases and J by 7 bases, 13 bases remained unmatched. Per germline, CDR1 DFQATT and CDR2 SNEGSKA (reference sequence). This chain's CDR3 is CSASPFSGAGGEQYF. The CDR3 DNA reads TGCAGTGCTAGTCCCTTTTCAGGCGCGGGAGGGGAGCAGTACTTC.